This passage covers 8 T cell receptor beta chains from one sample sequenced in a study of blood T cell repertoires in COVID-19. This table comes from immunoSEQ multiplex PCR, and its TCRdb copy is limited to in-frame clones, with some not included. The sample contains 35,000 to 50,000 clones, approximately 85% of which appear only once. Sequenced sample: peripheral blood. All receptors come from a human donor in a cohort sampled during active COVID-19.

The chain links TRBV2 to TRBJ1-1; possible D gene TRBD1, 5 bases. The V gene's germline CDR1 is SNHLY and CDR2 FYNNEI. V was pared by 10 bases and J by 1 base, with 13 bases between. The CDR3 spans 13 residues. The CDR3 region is CATTGGWNTEAFF. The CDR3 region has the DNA TGTGCCACCACGGGGGGGTGGAACACTGAAGCTTTCTTT.

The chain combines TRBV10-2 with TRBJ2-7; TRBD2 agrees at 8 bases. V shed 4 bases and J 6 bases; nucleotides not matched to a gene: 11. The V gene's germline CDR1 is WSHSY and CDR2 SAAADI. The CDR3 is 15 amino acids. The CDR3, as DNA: TGCGCCAGCAGTGGATCGGGACTAGTAATAAGCGAGCAGTACTTC. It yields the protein CASSGSGLVISEQYF.

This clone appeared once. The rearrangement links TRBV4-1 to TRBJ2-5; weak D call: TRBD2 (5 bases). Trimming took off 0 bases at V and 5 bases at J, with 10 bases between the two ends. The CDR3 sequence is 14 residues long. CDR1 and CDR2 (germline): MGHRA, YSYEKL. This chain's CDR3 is CASSQDKTGETQYF. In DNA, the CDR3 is TGCGCCAGCAGCCAAGATAAAACGGGGGAGACCCAGTACTTC.

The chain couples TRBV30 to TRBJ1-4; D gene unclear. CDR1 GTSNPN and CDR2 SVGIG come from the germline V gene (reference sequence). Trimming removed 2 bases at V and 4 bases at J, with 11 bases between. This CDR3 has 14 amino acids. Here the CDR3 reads CAWSKQSYNEKLFF. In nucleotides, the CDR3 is TGTGCCTGGAGTAAACAGTCCTATAATGAAAAACTGTTTTTT.

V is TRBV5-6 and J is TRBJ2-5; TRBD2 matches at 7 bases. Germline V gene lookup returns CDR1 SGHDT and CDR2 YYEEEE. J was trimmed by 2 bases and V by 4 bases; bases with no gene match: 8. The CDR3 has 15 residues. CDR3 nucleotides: TGTGCCAGCAGCACCCGCGGGGGTCGGCAAGAGACCCAGTACTTC. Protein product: CASSTRGGRQETQYF. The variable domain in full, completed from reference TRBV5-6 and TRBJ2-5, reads DAGVTQSPTHLIKTRGQQVTLRCSPKSGHDTVSWYQQALGQGPQFIFQYYEEEERQRGNFPDRFSGHQFPNYSSELNVNALLLGDSALYLCASSTRGGRQETQYFGPGTRLLVL.

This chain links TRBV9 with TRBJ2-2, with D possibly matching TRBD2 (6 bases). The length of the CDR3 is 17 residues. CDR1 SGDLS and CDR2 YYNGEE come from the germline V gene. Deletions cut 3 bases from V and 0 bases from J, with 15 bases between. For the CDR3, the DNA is TGTGCCAGCAGCGCACCAGGACTAACCTCGAACACCGGGGAGCTGTTTTTT. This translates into CASSAPGLTSNTGELFF.

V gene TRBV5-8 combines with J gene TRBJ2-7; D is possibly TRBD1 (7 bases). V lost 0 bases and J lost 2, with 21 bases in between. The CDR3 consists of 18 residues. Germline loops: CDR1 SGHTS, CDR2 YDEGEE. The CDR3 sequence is CASSLVGGGAYSAYEQYF. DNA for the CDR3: TGTGCCAGCAGCTTGGTAGGAGGGGGCGCATACTCCGCCTACGAGCAGTACTTC.

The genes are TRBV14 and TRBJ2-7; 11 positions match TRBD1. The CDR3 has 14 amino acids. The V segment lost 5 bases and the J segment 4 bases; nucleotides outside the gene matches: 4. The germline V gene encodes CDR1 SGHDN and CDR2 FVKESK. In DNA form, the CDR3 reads TGTGCCAGCAGCGGACAGGGGGCTATGTACGAGCAGTACTTC. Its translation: CASSGQGAMYEQYF. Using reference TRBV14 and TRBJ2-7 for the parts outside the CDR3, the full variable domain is EAGVTQFPSHSVIEKGQTVTLRCDPISGHDNLYWYRRVMGKEIKFLLHFVKESKQDESGMPNNRFLAERTGGTYSTLKVQPAELEDSGVYFCASSGQGAMYEQYFGPGTRLTVT.